The following is a T cell receptor beta chain sequence with its context. This clonotype has a handful of counts. Its antigen remains undetermined. No per-base quality is available; no much larger clone lies one base away. The CDR3 measures 14 amino acids from cysteine to phenylalanine. Of the read, only the CDR3 DNA is kept; its 42 bases are in frame from base 1. The germline ends are 17 bases apart after V is trimmed by 5 bases and J by 4 bases. CDR1 and CDR2, looked up from the germline V gene (reference sequence), are DFQATT and SNEGSKA. This entry belongs to a study of response to subunit inactivated influenza vaccine (dated by TCRdb to between 2017 and 2018). As for the study more broadly: Deep quantitative profiling of the T cell receptor repertoire was used in the study to follow responses to a trivalent subunit inactivated influenza vaccine. Overall results and qualifications from the work: According to the authors, only a limited number of new T cells may be recruited by each seasonal influenza vaccination.

The protocol used for the library was RT-PCR. The instrument given in TCRdb is Illumina HiSeq 2500. The public reads were reprocessed in TCRdb via fastp at Q25 and MiXCR, keeping in-frame beta chains. Here each entry gathers all rows of one CDR3 protein and keeps the most common genes and DNA. The sample includes about 500,000 distinct CDR3 sequences, with about 15% observed a single time. The ten biggest clones cover roughly 3% of the sample. Sample: CD4+ T cells sorted from PBMCs, taken around 25 months after vaccination. The TCR sequence derives from a man aged 50 to 69 who received an inactivated influenza vaccine. Donor details come from another sample of the same person, matched by shared clones. This chain joins TRBV20-1 to TRBJ1-1; no D gene call is confident. The CDR3 region reads CSAEDDRSVTEAFF. The nucleotide sequence reads TGCAGTGCTGAGGACGACCGTAGCGTCACTGAAGCTTTCTTT.